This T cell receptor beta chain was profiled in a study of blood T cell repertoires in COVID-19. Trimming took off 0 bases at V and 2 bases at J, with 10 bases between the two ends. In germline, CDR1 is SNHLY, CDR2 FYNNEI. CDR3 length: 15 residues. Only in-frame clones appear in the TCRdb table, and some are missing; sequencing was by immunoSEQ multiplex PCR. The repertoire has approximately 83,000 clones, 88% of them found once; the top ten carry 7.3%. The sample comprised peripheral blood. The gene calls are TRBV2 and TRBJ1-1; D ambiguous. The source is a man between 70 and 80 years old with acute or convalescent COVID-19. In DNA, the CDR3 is TGTGCCAGCAGTGAAGCCCCCCAGTTAAACACTGAAGCTTTCTTT. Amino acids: CASSEAPQLNTEAFF.